This TCR beta chain was recorded in a study of blood T cell repertoires in COVID-19. As for the study in general: Whether acute or convalescent, the COVID-19 samples came from the United States, Italy and Spain. PBMCs, B-cell-depleted T cells, or T cells were the source of the cDNA or gDNA that made up the material.

Clones were sequenced by immunoSEQ multiplex PCR, and TCRdb holds only the in-frame ones, with some missing. The table shows 80,000 or so clones, with over 75% occurring only once. The clonotype was recovered from a human donor in a cohort sampled during active COVID-19. Sequences were obtained from peripheral blood.

In nucleotides, the CDR3 is TGTGCCAGCAGCCAACGGCGAGGCTATGGCTACACCTTC. It is translated as CASSQRRGYGYTF. The rearrangement links TRBV3-1 (or the pseudogene TRBV3-2) to TRBJ1-2; D is uncertain. The ends were cut back, 2 bases at V and 4 bases at J, with 8 bases in the middle. The CDR3 spans 13 residues. Germline CDR1 reads LGHDT; CDR2 reads YNNKEL (reference sequence).